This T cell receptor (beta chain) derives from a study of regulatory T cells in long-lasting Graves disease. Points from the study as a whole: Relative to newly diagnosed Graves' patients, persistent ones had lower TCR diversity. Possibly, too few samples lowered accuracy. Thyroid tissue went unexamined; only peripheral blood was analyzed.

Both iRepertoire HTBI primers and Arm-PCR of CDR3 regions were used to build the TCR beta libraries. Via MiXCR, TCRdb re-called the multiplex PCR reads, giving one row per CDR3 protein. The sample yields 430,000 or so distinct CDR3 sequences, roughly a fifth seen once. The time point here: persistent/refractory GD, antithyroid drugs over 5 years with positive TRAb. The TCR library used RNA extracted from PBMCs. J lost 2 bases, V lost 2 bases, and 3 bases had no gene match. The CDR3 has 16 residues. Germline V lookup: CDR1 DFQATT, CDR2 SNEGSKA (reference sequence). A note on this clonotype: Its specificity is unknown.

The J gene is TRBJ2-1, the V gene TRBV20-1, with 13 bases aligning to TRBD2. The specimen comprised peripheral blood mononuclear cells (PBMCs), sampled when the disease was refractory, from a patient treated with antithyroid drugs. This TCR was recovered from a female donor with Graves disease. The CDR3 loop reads CSARTSGRGAYNEQFF. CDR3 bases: TGCAGTGCTAGAACTAGCGGGAGGGGGGCCTACAATGAGCAGTTCTTC.